This is a list of T cell receptor beta chains from one sample in a study of T-cell reconstitution after alpha-beta-depleted transplantation in children. MiXCR was run by TCRdb on the PCR reads, yielding one entry per CDR3 protein. The repertoire holds around 270,000 distinct CDR3 sequences, with over 9.5% as singletons. The sequenced sample was PBMCs, obtained before TCRalphabeta/CD19-depleted stem cell transplant. The receptors shown here come from a boy in the first two years of life with acute myeloid leukemia, due to receive a stem cell transplant. Each CDR3 is given with its conserved first and last residue. D genes are given only for firm matches. Where a row states a size, it is once, few, many or the class of an expanded clone; other rows omit it.

TRBV12-5	TRBD1	few	TRBJ1-1	CASVPSQGAVNTEAFF
TRBV28	-	many	TRBJ2-1	CASSHSRVFDEQFF
TRBV18	TRBD1	many	TRBJ1-1	CASSPHDRGYTEAFF
TRBV11-2	TRBD2	many	TRBJ2-1	CASSLEAGGGNEQFF
TRBV12-3/TRBV12-4	-	many	TRBJ2-7	CASSFPNTEQYF
TRBV4-2	-	few	TRBJ1-2	CASSLQTGNYGYTF
TRBV5-1	-	many	TRBJ2-2	CASSSRGTFTGELFF
TRBV11-1	TRBD1	few	TRBJ2-5	CASSTTGTGFQETQYF
TRBV20-1	TRBD2	many	TRBJ2-7	CSARTRDYPYEQYF
TRBV11-2	TRBD2	many	TRBJ2-2	CASSLGLAGVTGELFF
TRBV11-2	-	few	TRBJ2-1	CASSFPRGRAGNEQFF
TRBV28	-	-	TRBJ2-7	CASSLAWVSGGIEQYF
TRBV28	-	many	TRBJ2-5	CASSLVGARKTQYF
TRBV19	TRBD1	many	TRBJ1-5	CASRARQGGQPQHF
TRBV20-1	TRBD2	-	TRBJ2-3	CSASGAGGPTDTQYF
TRBV7-2	-	many	TRBJ2-5	CASSLGSTAVPLQETQYF
TRBV19	-	few	TRBJ2-6	CASNKGRTYSGANVLTF
TRBV7-2	-	-	TRBJ2-1	CASSLRATAFSYNEQFF
TRBV4-3	TRBD2	-	TRBJ2-7	CASSQDSGTSALSSYEQYF
TRBV20-1	TRBD2	few	TRBJ2-1	CSAGTSAYNEQFF
TRBV5-1	-	many	TRBJ2-1	CASSRQGFGGNYNEQFF
TRBV28	-	many	TRBJ2-7	CASSSPREYEQYF
TRBV7-8	-	-	TRBJ2-4	CASSLARSREVKNIQYF
TRBV19	-	many	TRBJ2-5	CASSIGRLGETQYF
TRBV10-3	-	many	TRBJ2-1	CAISESGTQFF
TRBV6-2/TRBV6-3	TRBD2	many	TRBJ2-2	CASSYSREGTGELFF
TRBV19	-	many	TRBJ1-3	CASSIHSGNTIYF
TRBV20-1	-	-	TRBJ1-2	CSAWVLNRVIYGYTF
TRBV11-2	-	many	TRBJ2-2	CASSPPPGGTGELFF
TRBV7-9	TRBD1	many	TRBJ2-7	CASSFRTGGYEQYF
TRBV7-9	TRBD1	many	TRBJ1-4	CASSLEGTGEEKLFF
TRBV28	-	many	TRBJ1-2	CANLQERGYTF
TRBV3-1	-	many	TRBJ2-5	CASSRGSQETQYF
TRBV13	TRBD1	many	TRBJ1-5	CASSLGLTGGNQPQHF
TRBV6-5	-	many	TRBJ2-5	CASSYSNLRETQYF
TRBV5-1	-	many	TRBJ1-6	CASSPKDRLPDSPLHF
TRBV24-1	-	many	TRBJ2-1	CATSYGTPYNEQFF
TRBV4-3	TRBD2	many	TRBJ2-4	CASSQDSASSGRNDIQYF
TRBV28	-	many	TRBJ2-7	CASSLRAAVSYEQYF
TRBV27	-	many	TRBJ2-1	CASSLKSDEQFF
TRBV9	-	once	TRBJ2-5	CASSVTWRPETQYF